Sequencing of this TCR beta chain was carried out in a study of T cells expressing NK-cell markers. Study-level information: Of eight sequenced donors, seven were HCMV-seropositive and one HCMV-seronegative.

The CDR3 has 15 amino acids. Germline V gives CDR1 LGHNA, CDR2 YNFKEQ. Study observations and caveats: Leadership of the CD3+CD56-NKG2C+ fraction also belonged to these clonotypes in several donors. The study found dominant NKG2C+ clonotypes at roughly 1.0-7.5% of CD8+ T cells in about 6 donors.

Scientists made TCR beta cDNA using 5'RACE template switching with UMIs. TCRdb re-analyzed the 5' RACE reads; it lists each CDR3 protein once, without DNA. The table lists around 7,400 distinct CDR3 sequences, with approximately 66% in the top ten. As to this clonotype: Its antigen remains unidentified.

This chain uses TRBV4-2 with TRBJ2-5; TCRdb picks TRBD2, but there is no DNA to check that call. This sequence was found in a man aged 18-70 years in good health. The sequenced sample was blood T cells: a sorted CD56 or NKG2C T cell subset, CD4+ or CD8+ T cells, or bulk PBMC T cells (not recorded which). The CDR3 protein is CASSQDRGTSETQYF.